Here is one T cell receptor (beta chain) with its context. Its antigen is not known. The data derive from a study of cytomegalovirus exposure and HLA in healthy donors. Study-wide findings and caveats: A missense DCLRE1C variant was associated with V- and J-gene trimming of TCR beta chains in a later analysis, and an independent cohort replicated the association. Analyses of presence and absence presupposed an approximately uniform sequencing depth across donors.

The germline V gene encodes CDR1 SGHRS and CDR2 YFSETQ. The CDR3 has 16 residues. The V and J ends lost 0 bases and 0 bases, in that order; junction bases with no gene match: 6. With 60 Vbeta and 13 Jbeta primers, the PCR was carried out. TCRdb keeps only in-frame clones here, not all; method: immunoSEQ multiplex PCR. The repertoire holds 150,000 to 200,000 clones, with around four fifths as singletons. V is TRBV5-1 and J is TRBJ2-7; 7 bases map to TRBD1. Sequencing used PBMCs. The TCR was taken from a female donor in good health and CMV-seronegative. CDR3 sequence: CASSLALTGSSYEQYF. Here the CDR3 DNA reads TGCGCCAGCAGCTTGGCTTTGACAGGGAGCTCCTACGAGCAGTACTTC.